These T cell receptor beta chains were read from a single sample in a study of control samples from healthy donors and cancer patients. Produced via immunoSEQ multiplex PCR; TCRdb's table is partial and in-frame only. The sample shows 130,000 or so clones, 94% of them seen only once. The sequenced sample was blood. The receptor source for this set is a man aged 35-49 years in good health. Each CDR3 is given with its conserved first and last residue. The order of the fields is CDR3 protein, CDR3 DNA, D gene, clone size, V gene, J gene. A D gene is named only where the DNA matches it firmly. Rows give clone size only sometimes, using once, few, many, or a class for an expanded clone.

CDR3: CASKPRTGPTYEQYF; DNA: TGTGCCAGCAAACCCAGGACAGGGCCTACCTACGAGCAGTACTTC; D: TRBD1; size: NA; V: TRBV6-5; J: TRBJ2-7
CDR3: CASMTGHYGYTF; DNA: TGTGCCAGTATGACAGGGCACTATGGCTACACCTTC; D: TRBD1; size: NA; V: TRBV2; J: TRBJ1-2
CDR3: CASSVVGQVNNEQFF; DNA: TGTGCCAGCAGCGTAGTGGGACAGGTAAACAATGAGCAGTTCTTC; D: TRBD1; size: NA; V: TRBV9; J: TRBJ2-1
CDR3: CSVEDLAGAGGELFF; DNA: TGCAGCGTTGAAGATCTAGCGGGAGCTGGCGGGGAGCTGTTTTTT; D: TRBD2; size: NA; V: TRBV29-1; J: TRBJ2-2
CDR3: CASSQTGGTEAFF; DNA: TGCGCCAGCAGCCAGACAGGGGGCACTGAAGCTTTCTTT; D: TRBD1; size: NA; V: TRBV5-1; J: TRBJ1-1
CDR3: CASRYGGGYGYTF; DNA: TGTGCCAGCAGGTATGGGGGCGGCTATGGCTACACCTTC; D: NA; size: NA; V: TRBV28; J: TRBJ1-2
CDR3: CASSKEAPGEVEPQHF; DNA: TGTGCCAGCAGCAAAGAGGCCCCGGGGGAGGTGGAGCCCCAGCATTTT; D: NA; size: NA; V: TRBV21-1; J: TRBJ1-5
CDR3: CATRDRGLGEQFF; DNA: TGTGCCACCAGGGACAGGGGGCTGGGGGAGCAGTTCTTC; D: TRBD1; size: once; V: TRBV24-1; J: TRBJ2-1
CDR3: CASSLGDIANYGYTF; DNA: TGCGCCAGCAGCTTGGGCGACATAGCTAACTATGGCTACACCTTC; D: NA; size: NA; V: TRBV5-1; J: TRBJ1-2
CDR3: CASSQQGNTEAFF; DNA: TGTGCCAGCAGTCAACAGGGGAACACTGAAGCTTTCTTT; D: NA; size: NA; V: TRBV2; J: TRBJ1-1
CDR3: CASSASKDRDSSYEQYF; DNA: TGTGCCAGCAGCGCCTCCAAGGACCGGGACAGCTCCTACGAGCAGTACTTC; D: TRBD1; size: NA; V: TRBV9; J: TRBJ2-7
CDR3: CASSHIASEQYF; DNA: TGCGCCAGCAGCCATATAGCTTCCGAGCAGTACTTC; D: NA; size: NA; V: TRBV4-1; J: TRBJ2-7
CDR3: CSARQGNTEAFF; DNA: TGCAGCGCCCGACAGGGGAACACTGAAGCTTTCTTT; D: TRBD1; size: NA; V: TRBV29-1; J: TRBJ1-1
CDR3: CASAPGDEQYF; DNA: TGTGCCAGCGCCCCTGGAGACGAGCAGTACTTC; D: NA; size: once; V: TRBV25-1; J: TRBJ2-7
CDR3: CASTGTGDTGELFF; DNA: TGCGCCAGCACCGGGACAGGGGACACCGGGGAGCTGTTTTTT; D: TRBD1; size: once; V: TRBV5-1; J: TRBJ2-2
CDR3: CASSITQGTEAFF; DNA: TGTGCCAGCAGCATAACTCAGGGCACTGAAGCTTTCTTT; D: NA; size: NA; V: TRBV7-3; J: TRBJ1-1
CDR3: CASYFGGELFF; DNA: TGTGCCAGCTATTTCGGCGGGGAGCTGTTTTTT; D: NA; size: NA; V: TRBV3-1/TRBV3-2; J: TRBJ2-2